These T cell receptor beta chains were read from a single sample in a study. TCRdb reprocessed the 5' RACE reads via MiXCR and lists one record per CDR3 protein. The sample yields roughly 40,000 distinct CDR3 sequences, 18% seen once. Specimen: naive CD4+ T cells sorted from a lymph node. The receptors come from a female donor with breast cancer. CDR3s include the opening cysteine and the closing phenylalanine or tryptophan. D genes are given only for firm matches. Clone size, where shown, is once, few, many, or a class for clones that have expanded.

j_call | v_call | cdr3_length | clone_size | d_call | cdr3_nt | cdr3_aa
TRBJ1-2 | TRBV4-2 | 18 | few | TRBD1 | TGTGCCAGCAGCCAAGATTTTGTTGGGACAGGGGGCAAGTATGGCTACACCTTC | CASSQDFVGTGGKYGYTF
TRBJ2-1 | TRBV24-1 | 15 | . | . | TGTGCCACCAGTGATGCCCGGGACGGGCACAATGAGCAGTTCTTC | CATSDARDGHNEQFF
TRBJ2-7 | TRBV28 | 20 | . | . | TGTGCCAGCAGCTTTTTAACCCCACGGACCTCTCAAGTCCCTGTCTACGAGCAGTACTTC | CASSFLTPRTSQVPVYEQYF
TRBJ2-2 | TRBV6-6 | 16 | few | TRBD2 | TGTGCCAGCAGGCTGCTACTAGCGGTGAACACCGGGGAGCTGTTTTTT | CASRLLLAVNTGELFF
TRBJ1-1 | TRBV4-1 | 19 | . | . | TGCGCCAGCAGCCAAGATCCCTACCACATACAGGCTCGGGACACTGAAGCTTTCTTT | CASSQDPYHIQARDTEAFF
TRBJ2-4 | TRBV7-8 | 13 | few | . | TGTGCCAGCAGCCAAGGTCGGAGAAACATTCAGTACTTC | CASSQGRRNIQYF
TRBJ1-1 | TRBV28 | 15 | . | TRBD1 | TGTGCCAGCAGTATAAGTCAGGGGGCGATGCCTGAAGCTTTCTTT | CASSISQGAMPEAFF
TRBJ2-7 | TRBV5-1 | 14 | . | . | TGCGCCAGCAGCTCGGCGGGACCCCACTACGAGCAGTACTTC | CASSSAGPHYEQYF
TRBJ1-1 | TRBV5-6 | 21 | . | . | TGTGCCAGCAGCTTGCTGGGTTATAGCCCCGGGACCGAAGACATGAACACTGAAGCTTTCTTT | CASSLLGYSPGTEDMNTEAFF
TRBJ1-2 | TRBV6-5 | 17 | few | TRBD1 | TGTGCCAGCAGTTACTTGCGGACAGGGGGCGCCGGGTATGGCTACACCTTC | CASSYLRTGGAGYGYTF
TRBJ1-2 | TRBV6-5 | 17 | few | TRBD1 | TGTGCCAGCAGAAACGCTGGGGCAGGGGGTAGCAGTGAAGGCTACACCTTC | CASRNAGAGGSSEGYTF
TRBJ2-5 | TRBV5-1 | 13 | few | TRBD2 | TGCGCCAGCAGCTTCGGCGGGAGTGAGACCCAGTACTTC | CASSFGGSETQYF
TRBJ1-1 | TRBV20-1 | 14 | . | . | TGCAGTGCTAGTTTGGTCGGGGTGGACACTGAAGCTTTCTTT | CSASLVGVDTEAFF
TRBJ2-1 | TRBV7-9 | 16 | . | TRBD1 | TGTGCCAGCGGCAACAGGGGAAGGGGGTCCTACAATGAGCAGTTCTTC | CASGNRGRGSYNEQFF
TRBJ2-1 | TRBV7-9 | 15 | . | TRBD2 | TGTGCCAGCAGCCCAAGGGCGGGAGCCTACAATGAGCAGTTCTTC | CASSPRAGAYNEQFF
TRBJ2-5 | TRBV7-3 | 16 | many | TRBD2 | TGTGCCAGCAGCTCGAGACTAGCGGGAGTTCGAGAGACCCAGTACTTC | CASSSRLAGVRETQYF
TRBJ2-1 | TRBV5-1 | 15 | many | TRBD2 | TGCGCCAGCAGCCTGACTAGCGGGAGTTTAAGTGAGCAGTTCTTC | CASSLTSGSLSEQFF
TRBJ2-5 | TRBV20-1 | 14 | once | . | TGCAGTGCTAGTAACAGGGCCCCCCAAGAGACCCAGTACTTC | CSASNRAPQETQYF
TRBJ1-4 | TRBV4-3 | 13 | few | . | TGCGCCAGCAGCCAAGACCGGACTGAAAAACTGTTTTTT | CASSQDRTEKLFF